This passage covers 14 T cell receptor beta chains from one sample sequenced in a study of identical twins. MiXCR, applied by TCRdb to the 5' RACE reads, yields one record per CDR3 protein. The sample shows a few hundred thousand distinct CDR3 sequences, around 20% of them seen only once. The sequenced sample was naive T cells sorted from blood. These receptors all stem from a man aged 45-60 years in good health.

This clonotype was recorded at least ten times. The V call is TRBV7-9, the J call TRBJ2-2, with TRBD2 matching 11 bases. V trimming: 3 bases; J trimming: 7 bases; junction bases outside the gene matches: 10. The CDR3 covers 17 residues. Germline V CDR1 and CDR2: SEHNR, FQNEAQ (reference sequence). Written as DNA, the CDR3 is TGTGCCAGCAGCTTCGTCCTGACTAGCGGGACCGGCGGGGAGCTGTTTTTT. Its protein product is CASSFVLTSGTGGELFF.

This clonotype was counted many times. The V call is TRBV2, the J call TRBJ2-1, with D maybe TRBD1 (5 bases). Germline CDR1 SNHLY, CDR2 FYNNEI. V dropped 7 bases and J dropped 10 bases, with 29 bases sitting between them. The CDR3 loop spans 17 amino acids. The CDR3 DNA is TGTGCCAGCACTCCCGGGCAGGGCCTGTCCCTAAGTGGGGAGCAGTTCTTC. This gives the protein CASTPGQGLSLSGEQFF.

In its sample, this clonotype was seen a few times. The rearrangement links TRBV11-2 to TRBJ2-3, with TRBD1 as a possible D gene (5 bases). Germline V gene sequence: CDR1 SGHAT, CDR2 FQNNGV. The CDR3 is made up of 14 amino acids. V was trimmed by 4 bases and J by 0 bases, leaving 8 bases between them. The CDR3 region is CASSSGFSTDTQYF. CDR3 DNA sequence: TGTGCCAGCAGCTCAGGGTTTAGCACAGATACGCAGTATTTT. Variable domain in full (rest from reference TRBV11-2 and TRBJ2-3): EAGVAQSPRYKIIEKRQSVAFWCNPISGHATLYWYQQILGQGPKLLIQFQNNGVVDDSQLPKDRFSAERLKGVDSTLKIQPAKLEDSAVYLCASSSGFSTDTQYFGPGTRLTVL.

The rearrangement links TRBV9 to TRBJ2-7, with a possible D match to TRBD2 (6 bases). The CDR3 has 13 amino acids. The germline V and J ends were trimmed by 7 bases and 0 bases, with 11 bases remaining between them. The germline V gene encodes CDR1 SGDLS and CDR2 YYNGEE. CDR3 in amino acids: CASARGSSYEQYF. The CDR3 DNA follows: TGTGCCAGCGCCCGGGGGAGCTCCTACGAGCAGTACTTC.

This chain connects TRBV12-3 or TRBV12-4 to TRBJ2-1, with 12 bases identical to TRBD2. V gave up 5 bases and J gave up 9 bases; unmatched junction bases: 5. The CDR3 consists of 14 residues. The DNA for the CDR3 is TGTGCCAGCAGTCCTAGCGGGAGGGGGGCTGAGCAGTTCTTC. Translating it yields CASSPSGRGAEQFF.

This clonotype has ten or more counts. The chain uses TRBV28 and TRBJ1-4; possible D gene TRBD1, 6 bases. Germline values: CDR1 MDHEN, CDR2 SYDVKM. V gave up 6 bases and J gave up 8 bases, with 13 bases separating them. The CDR3 has 13 residues. The CDR3 coding sequence is TGTGCCAGCAGAACAGGGTCCCGGGAAAAACTGTTTTTT. Translating gives CASRTGSREKLFF. The full variable domain, completed using reference TRBV28 and TRBJ1-4, is DVKVTQSSRYLVKRTGEKVFLECVQDMDHENMFWYRQDPGLGLRLIYFSYDVKMKEKGDIPEGYSVSREKKERFSLILESASTNQTSMYLCASRTGSREKLFFGSGTQLSVL.

The sample holds a few counts of this clonotype. The chain combines TRBV12-3 or TRBV12-4 with TRBJ1-2, with a tentative D call TRBD1 (6 bases). V was trimmed by 3 bases and J by 1 base, leaving 9 bases between them. The CDR3 is made up of 14 amino acids. The CDR3 sequence: CASSFSGVNYGYTF. The CDR3 region has the DNA TGTGCCAGCAGTTTCTCAGGGGTTAACTATGGCTACACCTTC.

CDR3 amino acids: CASSGTGTSSGANVLTF. The DNA of the CDR3 is TGCGCCAGCAGCGGGACAGGGACTTCCTCTGGGGCCAACGTCCTGACTTTC. V gene TRBV5-1 combines with J gene TRBJ2-6; 9 bases are a match to TRBD1. V shed 4 bases, J shed 0 bases, and the junction held 5 bases outside the gene matches. From germline, CDR1 is SGHRS and CDR2 YFSETQ. This CDR3 is 17 amino acids long.

In this sample, this clonotype turned up a few times. The chain joins TRBV5-1 to TRBJ2-7; D uncertain. Trimming shortened V by 0 bases and J by 0 bases, and 13 bases separated the two germline ends. The germline V gene encodes CDR1 SGHRS and CDR2 YFSETQ. The CDR3 spans 16 residues. CDR3 residues: CASSLASASSSYEQYF. CDR3 DNA sequence: TGCGCCAGCAGCTTGGCGTCAGCCTCCAGCTCCTACGAGCAGTACTTC.

This clonotype was seen only a few times. V and J are TRBV6-5 and TRBJ2-2, with D perhaps being TRBD1 or TRBD2 (5 bases each). Deletions cut 2 bases from V and 6 bases from J, with 13 bases between. The CDR3 consists of 15 residues. Germline-derived CDR1 and CDR2 are MNHEY and SVGAGI. The CDR3 spells CASSYRAMGAGELFF. The CDR3 DNA sequence: TGTGCCAGCAGTTACAGGGCAATGGGGGCCGGGGAGCTGTTTTTT.

This clonotype was picked up one time. This rearrangement joins TRBV6-1 to TRBJ2-7, with 9 bases fitting TRBD1. Trimming cost V 2 bases and J 3 bases; bases outside gene matches: 5. Germline CDR1 reads MNHNS; CDR2 reads SASEGT. The CDR3 has 15 residues. CDR3: CASSERQGGLYEQYF. As DNA, the CDR3 is TGTGCCAGCAGTGAAAGACAGGGGGGACTCTACGAGCAGTACTTC.

This chain joins TRBV20-1 and TRBJ1-2; possibly TRBD1 for D (6 bases). The CDR3 covers 14 residues. Trimming cost V 6 bases and J 6 bases, with 20 bases left between them. Germline V gene data show CDR1 as DFQATT and CDR2 as SNEGSKA (reference sequence). CDR3 protein: CSAPPGTRGHGYTF. CDR3 DNA: TGCAGTGCCCCCCCCGGGACCAGGGGACATGGCTACACCTTC.

The rearrangement links TRBV20-1 to TRBJ1-1, with no clear D. The CDR3 loop spans 13 amino acids. Germline values: CDR1 DFQATT, CDR2 SNEGSKA (reference sequence). Trimming stripped 8 bases from V and 4 bases from J, with 17 bases between. In nucleotides, the CDR3 is TGCAGTTGCGCCCTTACAGTTTCCACTGAAGCTTTCTTT. This sequence encodes CSCALTVSTEAFF.

This clonotype showed up many times. J is TRBJ2-7 and V is TRBV12-3 or TRBV12-4; D gene unclear. V lost 2 bases and J 4 bases, leaving 6 bases between the germline ends. The CDR3 loop spans 12 amino acids. CDR3 in amino acids: CASSLSEYEQYF. DNA of the CDR3: TGTGCCAGCAGTTTATCGGAGTACGAGCAGTACTTC.